The table lists the clone carrying this TCR beta chain with many counts. What it binds is unknown. This entry belongs to a study of response to subunit inactivated influenza vaccine. General study results and limits: Few new T cells, the authors suggested, are recruited by each seasonal influenza vaccination.

TCRdb re-analysed the RT-PCR reads in MiXCR, keeping a single row per CDR3 protein. The repertoire holds around 530,000 distinct CDR3 sequences, with more than 15% as singletons. The receptor was derived from a man between 50 and 70 years old who received an inactivated influenza vaccine. The sequences come from CD4+ T cells sorted from PBMCs, collected roughly 24 months after vaccination.

The DNA of the CDR3 is TGTGCCAGCAGCCAAGATCTGGGTAGGATAGCATATGGCTACACCTTC. Amino acids: CASSQDLGRIAYGYTF. This chain links TRBV4-2 with TRBJ1-2; no firm D call. Trimming removed 0 bases at V and 5 bases at J, with 16 bases between. The CDR3 has 16 amino acids. Per the germline V gene, CDR1 is LGHNA and CDR2 is YNFKEQ.